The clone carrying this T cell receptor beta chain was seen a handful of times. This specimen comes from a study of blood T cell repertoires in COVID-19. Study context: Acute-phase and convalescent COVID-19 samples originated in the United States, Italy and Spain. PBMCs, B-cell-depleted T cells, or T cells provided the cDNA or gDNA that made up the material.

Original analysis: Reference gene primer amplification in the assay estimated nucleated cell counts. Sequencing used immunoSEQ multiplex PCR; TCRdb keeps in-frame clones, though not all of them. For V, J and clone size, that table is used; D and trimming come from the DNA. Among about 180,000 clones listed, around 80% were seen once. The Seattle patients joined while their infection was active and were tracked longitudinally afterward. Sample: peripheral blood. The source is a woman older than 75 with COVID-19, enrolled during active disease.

CDR3 protein: CASSLEIAYNEQFF. CDR3 coding DNA: TGTGCCAGCAGCTTAGAAATAGCCTACAATGAGCAGTTCTTC. The chain links TRBV7-9 to TRBJ2-1, with D unresolved. Germline V gene data show CDR1 as SEHNR and CDR2 as FQNEAQ (reference sequence). The CDR3 has 14 residues. Deletions cut 1 base from V and 2 bases from J, with 6 bases between.